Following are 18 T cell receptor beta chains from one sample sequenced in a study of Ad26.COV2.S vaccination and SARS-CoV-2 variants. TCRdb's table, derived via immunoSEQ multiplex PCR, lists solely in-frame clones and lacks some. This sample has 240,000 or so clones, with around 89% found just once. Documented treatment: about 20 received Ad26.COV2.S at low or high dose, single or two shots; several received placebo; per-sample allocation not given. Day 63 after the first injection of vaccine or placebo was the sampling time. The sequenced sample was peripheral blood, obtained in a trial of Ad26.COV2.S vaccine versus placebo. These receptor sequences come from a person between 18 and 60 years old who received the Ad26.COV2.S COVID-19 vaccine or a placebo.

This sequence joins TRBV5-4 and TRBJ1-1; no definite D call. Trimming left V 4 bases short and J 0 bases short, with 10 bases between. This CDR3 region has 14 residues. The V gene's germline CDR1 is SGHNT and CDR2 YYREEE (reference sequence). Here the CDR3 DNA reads TGTGCCAGCAGCATACCGACGGTGAACACTGAAGCTTTCTTT. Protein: CASSIPTVNTEAFF. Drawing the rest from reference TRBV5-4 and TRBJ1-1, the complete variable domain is ETGVTQSPTHLIKTRGQQVTLRCSSQSGHNTVSWYQQALGQGPQFIFQYYREEENGRGNFPPRFSGLQFPNYSSELNVNALELDDSALYLCASSIPTVNTEAFFGQGTRLTVV.

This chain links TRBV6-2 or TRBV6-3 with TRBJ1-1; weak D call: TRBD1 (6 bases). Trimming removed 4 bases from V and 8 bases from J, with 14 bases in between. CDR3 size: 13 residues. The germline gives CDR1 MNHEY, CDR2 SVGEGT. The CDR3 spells CASSFGTKVEAFF. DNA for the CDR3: TGTGCCAGCAGTTTCGGGACAAAGGTCGAAGCTTTCTTT.

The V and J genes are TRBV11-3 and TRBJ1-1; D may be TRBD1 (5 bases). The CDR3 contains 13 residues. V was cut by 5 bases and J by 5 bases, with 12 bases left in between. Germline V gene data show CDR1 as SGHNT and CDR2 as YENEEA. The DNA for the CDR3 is TGTGCCAGCAGCAGGGGCGGGAGGACTGAAGCTTTCTTT. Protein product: CASSRGGRTEAFF.

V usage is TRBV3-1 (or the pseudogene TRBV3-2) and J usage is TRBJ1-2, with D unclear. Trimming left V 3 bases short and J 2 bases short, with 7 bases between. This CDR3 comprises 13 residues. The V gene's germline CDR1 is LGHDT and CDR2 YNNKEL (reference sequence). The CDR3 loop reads CASSQGSNYGYTF. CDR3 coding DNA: TGTGCCAGCAGCCAGGGGTCCAACTATGGCTACACCTTC.

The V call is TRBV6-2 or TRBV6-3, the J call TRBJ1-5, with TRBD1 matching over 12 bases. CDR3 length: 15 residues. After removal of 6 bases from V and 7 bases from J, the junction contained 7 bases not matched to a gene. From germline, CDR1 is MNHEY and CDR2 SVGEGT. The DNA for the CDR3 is TGTGCCAGCAGCTCCGGGACAGGGGGCGGGCAGCCCCAGCATTTT. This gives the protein CASSSGTGGGQPQHF.

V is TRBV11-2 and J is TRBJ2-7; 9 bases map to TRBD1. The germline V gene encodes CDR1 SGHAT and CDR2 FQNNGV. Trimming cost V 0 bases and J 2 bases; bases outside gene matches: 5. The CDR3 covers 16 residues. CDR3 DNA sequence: TGTGCCAGCAGCTTAGAAAGGACAGGGGTAACCTACGAGCAGTACTTC. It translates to CASSLERTGVTYEQYF.

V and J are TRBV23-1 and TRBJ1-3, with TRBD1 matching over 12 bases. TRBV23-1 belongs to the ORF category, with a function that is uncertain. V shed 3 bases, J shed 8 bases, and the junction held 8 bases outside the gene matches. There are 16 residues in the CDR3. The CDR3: CASSHPGTGGTDTIYF. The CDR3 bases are TGCGCCAGCAGTCACCCGGGGACAGGGGGCACAGACACCATATATTTT.

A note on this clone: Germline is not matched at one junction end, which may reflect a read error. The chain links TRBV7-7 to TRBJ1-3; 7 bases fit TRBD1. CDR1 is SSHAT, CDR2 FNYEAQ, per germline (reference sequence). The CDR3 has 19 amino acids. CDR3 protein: CASSSSPRGQRDSGNTIYF. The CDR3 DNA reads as TGTGCTAGCAGCTCCTCCCCCCGGGGACAGCGAGACTCTGGAAACACCATATATTTT.

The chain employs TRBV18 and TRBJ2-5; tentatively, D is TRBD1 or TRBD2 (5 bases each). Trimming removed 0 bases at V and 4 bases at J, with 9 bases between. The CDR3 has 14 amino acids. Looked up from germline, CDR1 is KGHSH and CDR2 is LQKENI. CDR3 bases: TGTGCCAGCTCACCACCGGGACCAGGAGAGACCCAGTACTTC. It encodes CASSPPGPGETQYF.

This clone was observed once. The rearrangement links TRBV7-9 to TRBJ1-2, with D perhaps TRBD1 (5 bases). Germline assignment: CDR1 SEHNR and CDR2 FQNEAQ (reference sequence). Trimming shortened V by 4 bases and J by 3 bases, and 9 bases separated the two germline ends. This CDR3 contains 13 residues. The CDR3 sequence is CASSSWGDYGYTF. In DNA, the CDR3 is TGTGCCAGCAGCTCTTGGGGGGACTATGGCTACACCTTC.

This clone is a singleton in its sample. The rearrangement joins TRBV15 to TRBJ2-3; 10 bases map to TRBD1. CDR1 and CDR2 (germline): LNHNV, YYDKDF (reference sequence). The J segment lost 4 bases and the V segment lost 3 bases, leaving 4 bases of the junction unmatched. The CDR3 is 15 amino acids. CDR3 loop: CATSSGDRGADTQYF. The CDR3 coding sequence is TGTGCCACCAGCAGCGGGGACAGGGGAGCAGATACGCAGTATTTT.

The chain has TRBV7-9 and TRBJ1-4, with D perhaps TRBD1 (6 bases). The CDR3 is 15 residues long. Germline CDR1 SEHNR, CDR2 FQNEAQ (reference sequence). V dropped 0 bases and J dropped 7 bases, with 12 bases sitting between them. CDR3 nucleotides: TGTGCCAGCAGCTTAGCCACAGGGATTGGTGAAAAACTGTTTTTT. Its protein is CASSLATGIGEKLFF.

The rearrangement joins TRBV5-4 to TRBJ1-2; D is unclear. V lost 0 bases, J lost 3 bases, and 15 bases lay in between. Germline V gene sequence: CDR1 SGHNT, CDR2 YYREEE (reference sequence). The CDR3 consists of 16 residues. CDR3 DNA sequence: TGTGCCAGCAGCTTGGCTTCGGCCAACTACTACTATGGCTACACCTTC. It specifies CASSLASANYYYGYTF.

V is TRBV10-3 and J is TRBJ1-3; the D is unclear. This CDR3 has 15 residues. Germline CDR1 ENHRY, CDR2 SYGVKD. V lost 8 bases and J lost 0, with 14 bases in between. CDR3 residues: CAIGSGLSSGNTIYF. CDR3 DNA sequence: TGTGCCATCGGAAGCGGCCTCTCCTCTGGAAACACCATATATTTT.

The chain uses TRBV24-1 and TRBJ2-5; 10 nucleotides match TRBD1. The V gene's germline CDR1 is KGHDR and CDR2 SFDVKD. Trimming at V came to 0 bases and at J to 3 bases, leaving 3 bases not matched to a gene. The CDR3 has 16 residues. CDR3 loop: CATSDLYGQGEETQYF. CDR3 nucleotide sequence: TGTGCCACCAGTGATTTGTATGGACAGGGGGAAGAGACCCAGTACTTC.

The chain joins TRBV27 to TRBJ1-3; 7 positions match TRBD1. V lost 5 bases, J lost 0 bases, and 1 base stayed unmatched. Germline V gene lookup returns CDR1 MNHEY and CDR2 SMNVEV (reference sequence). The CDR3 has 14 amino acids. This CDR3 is CASSRTGSGNTIYF. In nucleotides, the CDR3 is TGTGCCAGCAGTCGGACAGGCTCTGGAAACACCATATATTTT.

The CDR3 sequence: CASSSWDATRDTQYF. The CDR3 region has the DNA TGTGCCAGCAGCAGCTGGGACGCCACGAGGGATACGCAGTATTTT. V usage is TRBV11-3 and J usage is TRBJ2-3; D assignment may be TRBD1 or TRBD2 (5 bases each). Trimming took off 5 bases at V and 6 bases at J, with 18 bases between the two ends. This CDR3 is 15 amino acids long. Per germline, CDR1 SGHNT and CDR2 YENEEA.

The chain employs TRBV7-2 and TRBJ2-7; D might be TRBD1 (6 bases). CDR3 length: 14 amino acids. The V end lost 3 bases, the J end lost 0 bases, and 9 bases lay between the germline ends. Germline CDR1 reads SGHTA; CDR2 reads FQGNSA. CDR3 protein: CASSFGGRSYEQYF. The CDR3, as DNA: TGTGCCAGCAGCTTTGGGGGCCGCTCCTACGAGCAGTACTTC.